This TCR beta chain was sequenced in a study of shared clonotypes between healthy human individuals. The germline V gene has CDR1 GTSNPN and CDR2 SVGIG (reference sequence). The CDR3 sequence is 13 residues long. V was pared by 7 bases and J by 0 bases, with 1 base of the junction left unmatched. Clones were sequenced by immunoSEQ multiplex PCR, and TCRdb holds only the in-frame ones, with some missing. The data show some 530,000 clones, 70% to 80% seen once. Sequenced material: PBMCs. The V and J genes are TRBV30 and TRBJ2-2, with TRBD1 identical over 8 bases. This clonotype was sampled from a woman in her thirties or forties in good health. Some clones in this sample may be carry-over from other donors' samples. The CDR3 bases are TGTGCCTCGGGACAGGCGAACACCGGGGAGCTGTTTTTT. This sequence encodes CASGQANTGELFF.